The sequence of this TCR beta chain was determined in a study of T cell changes during pregnancy in multiple sclerosis. Repertoires were generated with immunoSEQ multiplex PCR, while TCRdb's copy carries only in-frame clones and drops some. The table has tens of thousands of clones, 90% to 95% seen once. Germline CDR1 LGHNT, CDR2 FRNRAP. V lost 7 bases and J lost 10; bases outside the gene matches: 8. This CDR3 spans 13 amino acids. This chain uses TRBV12-5 with TRBJ2-1; TRBD2 agrees at 9 bases. The sequencing used peripheral blood, collected in the first trimester of pregnancy. The sequence came from a female donor with multiple sclerosis, enrolled in a pregnancy study. The CDR3 DNA reads as TGTGCTAGTGCCTTCTTGGCGGGAGGGGAGCAGTTCTTC. This translates into CASAFLAGGEQFF.